The source of this T cell receptor (beta chain) is a study of blood T cell repertoires in COVID-19 (dated by TCRdb to the early 2020s). About the study as a whole: Collaborator samples came from the United States, Italy and Spain and covered acute and convalescent phases of COVID-19. The dataset comprised deeply sampled blood TCRbeta repertoires from subjects exposed to, actively infected with, or recovered from COVID-19. The prospective study material was composed of cDNA or gDNA derived from T cells, B-cell-depleted T cells, or PBMCs. The samples were drawn from two sources: the first 160 participants of the ongoing ImmuneRACE study, and 1,000 to 1,500 subjects contributed by 6 global collaborators. HLA class I and class II types, where available, came from metadata supplied by the sample provider rather than from assay-based typing. The repertoires were made available in a free public database intended to serve as a resource for research on the immune response to SARS-CoV-2. The sample metadata nearly always contained a de-identified subject ID, COVID-19 status, age in years and sex.

Broader findings and caveats from the paper: Clinical and demographic metadata were provided uncurated, with the amount varying by source and participant.

In the prospective study, participants were about 18 to 95 years old, resided in about 25 geographic areas of the United States, and were enrolled through a virtual design. Cohort assignment in the prospective study relied on participant-reported clinical history from a screening survey and a study questionnaire. In the prospective study, mobile phlebotomists collected whole blood, serum and a nasopharyngeal or oropharyngeal swab from each participant. Over an approximately 2-month period, participants in the prospective study had the option of providing additional blood draws and questionnaires. Before DNA extraction, blood samples from the prospective study were shipped at room temperature or frozen. The CDR3 starts with the cysteine, ends with the phenylalanine, and has 15 residues. Only CDR3 DNA remains: 45 bases, in frame from the first base. CDR1 is given as SGHKS and CDR2 as YYEKEE, both from the germline V gene (reference sequence). After removal of 3 bases from V and 7 bases from J, the junction retains 7 bases not matched to a gene.

Of note for this clone: The antigen this receptor binds is unknown. Per-base qualities were not stored, and no clone one base away is much larger.

TCRbeta CDR3 regions were amplified from genomic DNA by means of the immunoSEQ Assay, a bias-controlled multiplex PCR. Regarding the original processing steps: The number of nucleated cells in each sample was estimated from the amplification of reference gene primers within the assay. To quantify the absolute abundance of each unique TCRbeta CDR3 rearrangement, sequence reads were collapsed and filtered. For each sample, productive Simpson clonality was calculated as the square root of Simpson's diversity index over productive rearrangements. This immuneACCESS table, as held by TCRdb, lists in-frame sequences with V and J called but not all clones. Of the missing ones, under half trace to an unresolved V gene in checked studies; the others have no known cause. V and J calls and clone size come straight from that table; D and trimming were deduced from the DNA. The sample profile shows approximately 200,000 clones; roughly 89% of them were found once. Around 2.3% of the sample rests with the top ten.

The sequence is built from TRBV5-5 and TRBJ2-1, and TRBD1 matches 10 of the central bases. This sequence was found in a woman in her 40s with acute COVID-19. The sample was PBMCs or T cells enriched from blood (not recorded which). The CDR3 region: CASSSQTGGVNEQFF. The DNA sequence follows: TGTGCCAGCAGCTCCCAGACAGGGGGCGTGAATGAGCAGTTCTTC.